This section outlines one TCR beta chain sequence together with its context. The data derive from a study of long-term antiretroviral therapy in people with HIV. The V gene's germline CDR1 is SNHLY and CDR2 FYNNEI. This CDR3 is 14 amino acids long. The V end lost 2 bases, the J end lost 8 bases, and 13 bases lay between the germline ends. It was version v3.0 of the immunoSEQ assay that was run at survey level. Using immunoSEQ multiplex PCR, the repertoire was profiled, and TCRdb retains in-frame clones only, with some absent. The repertoire has 17,000 or so clones, 75% to 95% of them found once; the top ten carry 8% to 9%.

Sample: unsorted PBMCs, taken 0.3 years after starting antiretroviral therapy. The gene calls are TRBV2 and TRBJ1-5; TRBD1 is a possible D gene (5 bases). The receptor was isolated from a man aged 60 to 69 with HIV. CDR3 DNA sequence: TGTGCCAGCAGTGAAACAAGGGGCGGGGAGCCCCAGCATTTT. It specifies CASSETRGGEPQHF.